This T cell receptor beta chain was observed in a study of OX40 agonist ivuxolimab in advanced cancers. Sequencing was performed with immunoSEQ multiplex PCR; in TCRdb, only in-frame clones are kept and a portion is missing. This table has around 36,000 clones, around four fifths appearing once. CDR3 length: 14 amino acids. Germline CDR1 is SGHRS and CDR2 is YFSETQ. The specimen was CD4+ or CD8+ T cells sorted from blood, collected in a trial of the OX40 agonist ivuxolimab. The chain links TRBV5-1 to TRBJ2-5, with D perhaps assigned TRBD1 or TRBD2 (5 bases each). The DNA end lines up better with TRBJ2-7; the J call may be wrong. The receptor was derived from an adult with an advanced solid tumor such as melanoma, head and neck, liver or kidney cancer. The CDR3 DNA is TGCGCCAGCAGCGCCGGGACGGGATCCTACGAGCAGTACTTC. It is translated as CASSAGTGSYEQYF.